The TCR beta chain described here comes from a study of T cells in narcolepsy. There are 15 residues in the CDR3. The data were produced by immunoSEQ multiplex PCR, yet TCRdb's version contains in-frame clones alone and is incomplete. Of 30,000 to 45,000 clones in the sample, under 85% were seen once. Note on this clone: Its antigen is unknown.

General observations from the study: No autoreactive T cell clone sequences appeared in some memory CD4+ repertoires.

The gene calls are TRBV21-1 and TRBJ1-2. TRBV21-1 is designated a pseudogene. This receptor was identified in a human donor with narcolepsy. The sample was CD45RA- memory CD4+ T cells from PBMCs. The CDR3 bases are TGTGCCAGCAGCCCCCGAGACCGGATGAACTATGGCTACACCTTC. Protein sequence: CASSPRDRMNYGYTF.